The source of this T cell receptor beta chain is a study of blood T cell repertoires in COVID-19. Study background: Both acute and convalescent COVID-19 samples were obtained from the United States, Italy and Spain. T cells, B-cell-depleted T cells, or PBMCs provided the cDNA or gDNA that served as material.

Under the authors' procedure: Cell counts per sample came from amplifying reference gene primers. Sequenced by immunoSEQ multiplex PCR; TCRdb stores in-frame clones only, minus some. V, J and clone size reflect that table, while D and trimming were determined from the DNA. The sample includes some 140,000 clones, approximately 90% of them seen just once. The germline V gene has CDR1 MDHEN and CDR2 SYDVKM. The CDR3 has 19 residues. The V segment lost 5 bases and the J segment 2 bases; nucleotides outside the gene matches: 16. This receptor was taken from a man aged 50 to 59 with active or convalescent COVID-19. The V and J genes are TRBV28 and TRBJ1-5, with 9 bases matching TRBD1. Sequences were obtained from peripheral blood. Here the CDR3 DNA reads TGTGCCAGCAGTACTAGGGGGGACAGGGTGAGAAGGGGCAATCAGCCCCAGCATTTT. Encoded protein: CASSTRGDRVRRGNQPQHF.